This record looks at one T cell receptor beta chain sequence and its context. Its antigen is not identified. The entry originates in a study of immune evolution from preneoplasia to lung adenocarcinoma. Study results and limitations: Clonality was highest in normal lung, lower in later-stage lesions apparently.

The V segment lost 2 bases and the J segment 6 bases; nucleotides outside the gene matches: 8. CDR3 length: 15 residues. CDR1 is LGHNA, CDR2 YNFKEQ, per germline. Sequenced by immunoSEQ multiplex PCR; TCRdb stores in-frame clones only, minus some. The data contain about 9,900 clones, roughly four fifths of them singletons. Between about 2013 and 2018, patients underwent resection in Japan or China. This clonotype was obtained from a person aged 70 to 85 with lung adenocarcinoma. The gene calls are TRBV4-2 and TRBJ2-3, with TRBD1 matching over 7 bases. Sample: FFPE lung adenocarcinoma in situ tissue. This chain's CDR3 is CASSQHGKGADTQYF. CDR3 nucleotides: TGTGCCAGCAGCCAACACGGCAAGGGGGCGGATACGCAGTATTTT.